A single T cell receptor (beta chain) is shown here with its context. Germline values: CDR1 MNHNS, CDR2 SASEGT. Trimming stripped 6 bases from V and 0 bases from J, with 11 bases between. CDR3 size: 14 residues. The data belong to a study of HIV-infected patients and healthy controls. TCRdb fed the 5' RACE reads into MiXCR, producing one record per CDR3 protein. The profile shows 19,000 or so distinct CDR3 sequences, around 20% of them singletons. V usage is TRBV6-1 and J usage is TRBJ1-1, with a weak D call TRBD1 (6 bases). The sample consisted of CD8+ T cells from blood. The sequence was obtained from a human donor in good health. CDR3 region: CASRPGHLNTEAFF. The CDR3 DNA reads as TGTGCCAGCAGGCCGGGACACCTGAACACTGAAGCTTTCTTT.